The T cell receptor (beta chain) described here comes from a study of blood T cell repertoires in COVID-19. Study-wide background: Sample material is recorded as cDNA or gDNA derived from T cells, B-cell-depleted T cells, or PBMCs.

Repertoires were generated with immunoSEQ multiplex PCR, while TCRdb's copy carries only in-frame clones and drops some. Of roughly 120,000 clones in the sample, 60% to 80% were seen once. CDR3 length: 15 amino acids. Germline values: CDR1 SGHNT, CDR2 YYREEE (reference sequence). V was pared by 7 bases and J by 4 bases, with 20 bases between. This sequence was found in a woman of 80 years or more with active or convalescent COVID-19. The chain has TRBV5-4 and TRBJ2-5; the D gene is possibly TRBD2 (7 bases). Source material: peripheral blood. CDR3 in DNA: TGTGCCAGCGCCCGGGGGGCCCAATCGGGAGAGACCCAGTACTTC. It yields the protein CASARGAQSGETQYF.